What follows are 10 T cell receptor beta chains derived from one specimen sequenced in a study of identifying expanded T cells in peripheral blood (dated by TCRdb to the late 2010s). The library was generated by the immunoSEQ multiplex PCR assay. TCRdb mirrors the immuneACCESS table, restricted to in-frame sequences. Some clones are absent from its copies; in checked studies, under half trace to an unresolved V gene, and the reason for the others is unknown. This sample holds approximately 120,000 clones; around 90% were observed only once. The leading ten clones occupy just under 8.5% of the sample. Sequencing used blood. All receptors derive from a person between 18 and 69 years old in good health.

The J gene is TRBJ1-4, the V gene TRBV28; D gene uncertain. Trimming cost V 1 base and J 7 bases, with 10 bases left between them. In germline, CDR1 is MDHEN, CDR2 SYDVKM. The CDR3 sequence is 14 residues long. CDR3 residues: CASSLFRWGEKLFF. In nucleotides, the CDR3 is TGTGCCAGCAGTTTATTCAGGTGGGGTGAAAAACTGTTTTTT.

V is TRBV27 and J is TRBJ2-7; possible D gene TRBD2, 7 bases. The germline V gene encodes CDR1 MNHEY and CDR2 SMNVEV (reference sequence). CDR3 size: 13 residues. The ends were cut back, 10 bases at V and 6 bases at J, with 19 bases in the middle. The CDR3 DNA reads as TGTGCCACTAGTTTGGGGGGGGCTTCCGAGCAGTACTTC. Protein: CATSLGGASEQYF.

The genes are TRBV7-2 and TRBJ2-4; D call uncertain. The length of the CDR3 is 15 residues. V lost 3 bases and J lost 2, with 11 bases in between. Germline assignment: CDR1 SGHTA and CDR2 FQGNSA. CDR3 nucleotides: TGTGCCAGCAGCTTTGAAGGAGCCTCCAAAAACATTCAGTACTTC. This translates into CASSFEGASKNIQYF.

The CDR3 nucleotides are TGTGCCAGCAGACACCGGGACCGGCCCTACGAGCAGTACTTC. Amino acid sequence: CASRHRDRPYEQYF. This chain uses TRBV6-5 with TRBJ2-7; D may match TRBD1 or TRBD2 (5 bases each). The germline V gene has CDR1 MNHEY and CDR2 SVGAGI. The germline V and J ends were trimmed by 6 bases and 2 bases, with 14 bases remaining between them. The CDR3 runs to 14 residues.

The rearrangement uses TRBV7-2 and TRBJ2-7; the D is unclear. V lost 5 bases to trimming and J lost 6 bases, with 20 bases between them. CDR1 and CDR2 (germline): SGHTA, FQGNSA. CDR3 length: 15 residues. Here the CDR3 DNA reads TGTGCCAGCAGCAGAGCATCAACCCTCGCTTTCGAGCAGTACTTC. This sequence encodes CASSRASTLAFEQYF.

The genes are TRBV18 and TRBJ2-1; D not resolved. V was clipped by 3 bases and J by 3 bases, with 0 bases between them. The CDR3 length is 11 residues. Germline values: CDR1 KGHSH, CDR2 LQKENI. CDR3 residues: CASSPYNEQFF. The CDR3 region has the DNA TGTGCCAGCTCACCCTACAATGAGCAGTTCTTC.

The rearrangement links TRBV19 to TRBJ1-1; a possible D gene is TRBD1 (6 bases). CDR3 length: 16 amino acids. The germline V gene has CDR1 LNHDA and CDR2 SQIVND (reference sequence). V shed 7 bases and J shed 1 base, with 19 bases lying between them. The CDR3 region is CASKTQGLESNTEAFF. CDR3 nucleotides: TGTGCCAGTAAAACACAGGGTTTAGAATCGAACACTGAAGCTTTCTTT.

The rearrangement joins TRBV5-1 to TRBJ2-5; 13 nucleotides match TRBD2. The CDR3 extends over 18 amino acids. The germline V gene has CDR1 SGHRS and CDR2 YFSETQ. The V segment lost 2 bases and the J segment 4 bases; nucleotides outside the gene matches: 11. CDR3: CASSFRSPLAGGGETQYF. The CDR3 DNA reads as TGCGCCAGCAGCTTCCGATCCCCACTAGCGGGGGGGGGAGAGACCCAGTACTTC.

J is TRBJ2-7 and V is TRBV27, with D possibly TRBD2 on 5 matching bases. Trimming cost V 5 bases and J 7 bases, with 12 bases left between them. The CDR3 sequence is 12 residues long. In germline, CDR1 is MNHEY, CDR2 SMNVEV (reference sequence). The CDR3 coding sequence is TGTGCCAGCAGTACCCCCCGAGGGGAGCAGTACTTC. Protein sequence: CASSTPRGEQYF.

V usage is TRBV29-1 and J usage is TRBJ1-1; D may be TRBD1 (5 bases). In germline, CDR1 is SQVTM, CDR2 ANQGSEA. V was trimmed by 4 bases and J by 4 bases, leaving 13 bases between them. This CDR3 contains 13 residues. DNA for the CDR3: TGCAGCGTTGTTAGGGGATTCGGCACTGAAGCTTTCTTT. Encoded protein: CSVVRGFGTEAFF.